The 22 T cell receptor beta chains in this list originate from one sample, sequenced in a study of T cells in localized non-small cell lung cancer. TCRdb keeps only in-frame clones here, not all; method: immunoSEQ multiplex PCR. The top ten hold nearly 15% of the sample, which has around 25,000 clones, around 90% seen once. Here the sequenced sample was peripheral blood, taken before any cancer treatment. The receptor source for this set is a man aged 35 to 69 with stage III squamous cell lung carcinoma.

V gene TRBV29-1 combines with J gene TRBJ2-3, with TRBD2 matching 10 bases. Trimming cost V 7 bases and J 6 bases; bases outside gene matches: 10. Germline V gene data show CDR1 as SQVTM and CDR2 as ANQGSEA. The CDR3 is 14 residues long. This chain's CDR3 is CSAEMVAGGDTQYF. CDR3 bases: TGCAGCGCCGAGATGGTAGCGGGAGGTGATACGCAGTATTTT.

This clone is deemed hyperexpanded (1% or more). The V call is TRBV10-3, the J call TRBJ1-5, with D hard to call. CDR1 and CDR2 from the germline V gene are ENHRY and SYGVKD. This CDR3 contains 16 residues. The ends were cut back, 3 bases at V and 5 bases at J, with 17 bases in the middle. This chain's CDR3 is CAISEGGNGVDQPQHF. The CDR3 region has the DNA TGTGCCATCAGTGAAGGAGGAAACGGGGTCGATCAGCCCCAGCATTTT.

The chain recombines TRBV7-2 with TRBJ1-1, with TRBD1 identical over 9 bases. Trimming at V came to 1 base and at J to 4 bases, leaving 4 bases not matched to a gene. CDR1 SGHTA and CDR2 FQGNSA come from the germline V gene. The CDR3 totals 15 residues. The DNA for the CDR3 is TGTGCCAGCAGCTTAGAGGGGACAGGGCTCACTGAAGCTTTCTTT. As protein: CASSLEGTGLTEAFF.

This chain joins TRBV7-3 and TRBJ2-1, with D possibly matching TRBD2 (5 bases). With 1 base removed from V and 6 bases from J, the gap between germline ends came to 10 bases. Germline-derived CDR1 and CDR2 are SGHTA and FQGTGA. This CDR3 has 14 amino acids. The CDR3 here is CASSLSATTNEQFF. In DNA, the CDR3 is TGTGCCAGCAGCTTAAGCGCGACTACCAATGAGCAGTTCTTC. Based on the CDR3 plus reference TRBV7-3 and TRBJ2-1, the full variable domain is GAGVSQTPSNKVTEKGKYVELRCDPISGHTALYWYRQSLGQGPEFLIYFQGTGAADDSGLPNDRFFAVRPEGSVSTLKIQRTERGDSAVYLCASSLSATTNEQFFGPGTRLTVL.

This CDR3 is CASSETTGTGDYGYTF. As DNA, the CDR3 is TGTGCCAGCAGTGAGACGACCGGGACAGGGGACTATGGCTACACCTTC. The rearrangement uses TRBV6-1 and TRBJ1-2; 10 bases line up with TRBD1. The trim removed 3 bases at V and 3 bases at J, leaving 7 bases unmatched. CDR1 MNHNS and CDR2 SASEGT come from the germline V gene. The CDR3 contains 16 residues.

The chain is built from TRBV4-2 and TRBJ2-7; no definite D call. Per germline, CDR1 LGHNA and CDR2 YNFKEQ. The CDR3 spans 15 residues. V was shortened by 0 bases and J by 1 base, with 10 bases between the two germline ends. CDR3 amino acids: CASSQDRIGSYEQYF. The CDR3, as DNA: TGTGCCAGCAGCCAAGATCGGATAGGTTCCTACGAGCAGTACTTC.

This rearrangement joins TRBV19 to TRBJ1-1; D might be TRBD1 (6 bases). This CDR3 has 16 amino acids. V was trimmed by 4 bases and J by 0 bases, leaving 15 bases between them. Germline-derived CDR1 and CDR2 are LNHDA and SQIVND (reference sequence). The CDR3 DNA follows: TGTGCCAGTAGTAAAAGGACAGAGACTATGAACACTGAAGCTTTCTTT. Amino acid sequence: CASSKRTETMNTEAFF.

This chain links TRBV6-5 with TRBJ1-5, with D hard to call. Germline V CDR1 and CDR2: MNHEY, SVGAGI. This CDR3 is 13 amino acids long. V was trimmed by 6 bases and J by 3 bases, leaving 9 bases between them. CDR3 amino acids: CASSLQTNQPQHF. The CDR3 DNA reads TGTGCCAGCAGCCTCCAGACCAATCAGCCCCAGCATTTT.

The chain couples TRBV4-3 to TRBJ2-1; 10 bases match TRBD2. V shed 0 bases and J 3 bases; nucleotides not matched to a gene: 2. The CDR3 totals 16 residues. Germline V gene sequence: CDR1 LGHNA, CDR2 YSLEER. The CDR3 DNA reads as TGCGCCAGCAGCCAAGACGCTAGCGGGGGCTACAATGAGCAGTTCTTC. As protein: CASSQDASGGYNEQFF.

The chain joins TRBV9 to TRBJ2-5; perhaps TRBD1 as D (6 bases). The CDR3 consists of 14 residues. Germline CDR1 and CDR2: SGDLS and YYNGEE. V lost 1 base, J lost 3 bases, and 10 bases lay in between. CDR3 DNA: TGTGCCAGCAGCGTATCAGGGGCGAAAGAGACCCAGTACTTC. It codes for CASSVSGAKETQYF.

The genes are TRBV7-9 and TRBJ2-3, with no clear D. CDR3 length equals 13 residues. From germline, CDR1 is SEHNR and CDR2 FQNEAQ (reference sequence). Trimming shortened V by 8 bases and J by 0 bases, and 9 bases separated the two germline ends. The CDR3 bases are TGTGCCAGCGCGGTAGGGAGCACAGATACGCAGTATTTT. It specifies CASAVGSTDTQYF.

J is TRBJ2-7 and V is TRBV9; the D gene is possibly TRBD1 (6 bases). Germline-derived CDR1 and CDR2 are SGDLS and YYNGEE. V was clipped by 1 base and J by 2 bases, with 16 bases between them. CDR3 length: 16 amino acids. CDR3 DNA sequence: TGTGCCAGCAGCGTACGAGGCACAGGGTTCCCCTACGAGCAGTACTTC. This encodes CASSVRGTGFPYEQYF.

This sequence joins TRBV10-3 and TRBJ1-2, with D unresolved. CDR3 length: 15 residues. Germline values: CDR1 ENHRY, CDR2 SYGVKD. Trimming took off 0 bases at V and 3 bases at J, with 11 bases between the two ends. The CDR3 region has the DNA TGTGCCATCAGTGAGTCAGGGAAACCTCACTATGGCTACACCTTC. Encoded protein: CAISESGKPHYGYTF.

The chain carries TRBV11-2 and TRBJ1-1; D remains unclear. The V gene's germline CDR1 is SGHAT and CDR2 FQNNGV. The CDR3 sequence is 12 residues long. V lost 2 bases and J 0 bases, leaving 1 base between the germline ends. This chain's CDR3 is CASSLMNTEAFF. The CDR3 nucleotides are TGTGCCAGCAGCTTAATGAACACTGAAGCTTTCTTT.

The rearrangement joins TRBV5-1 to TRBJ2-1; TRBD2 is a possible D gene (6 bases). The CDR3 loop spans 15 amino acids. Trimming took off 0 bases at V and 6 bases at J, with 13 bases between the two ends. Per germline, CDR1 SGHRS and CDR2 YFSETQ. CDR3 in DNA: TGCGCCAGCAGCTTGGAGCCTAGCGACTCCAATGAGCAGTTCTTC. It codes for CASSLEPSDSNEQFF. The full variable domain, with the rest looked up from reference TRBV5-1 and TRBJ2-1, is KAGVTQTPRYLIKTRGQQVTLSCSPISGHRSVSWYQQTPGQGLQFLFEYFSETQRNKGNFPGRFSGRQFSNSRSEMNVSTLELGDSALYLCASSLEPSDSNEQFFGPGTRLTVL.

In its sample, this clone was seen once. This sequence joins TRBV2 and TRBJ2-5; 8 nucleotides agree with TRBD2. There are 14 residues in the CDR3. J was trimmed by 6 bases and V by 4 bases; bases with no gene match: 7. The germline V gene has CDR1 SNHLY and CDR2 FYNNEI. In nucleotides, the CDR3 is TGTGCCAGCAGTGTGGTGGCGGGGGGAAAGACCCAGTACTTC. It specifies CASSVVAGGKTQYF.

This chain connects TRBV4-2 to TRBJ2-2; D may be TRBD2 (6 bases). The germline V gene has CDR1 LGHNA and CDR2 YNFKEQ. V dropped 1 base and J dropped 4 bases, with 10 bases sitting between them. The CDR3 spans 15 residues. The CDR3 is CASSQVGGGTGELFF. CDR3 bases: TGTGCCAGCAGCCAAGTGGGGGGAGGCACCGGGGAGCTGTTTTTT.

The chain carries TRBV4-3 and TRBJ1-5, with D uncertain. The germline CDR1 and CDR2 sequences are LGHNA and YSLEER. Trimming left V 0 bases short and J 1 base short, with 4 bases between. The CDR3 is 14 amino acids. The CDR3 DNA follows: TGCGCCAGCAGCCAAGACAGGAGCAATCAGCCCCAGCATTTT. The encoded protein is CASSQDRSNQPQHF.

The chain combines TRBV28 with TRBJ2-7; perhaps TRBD1 as D (6 bases). The CDR3 is 17 residues long. The V end was cut by 4 bases, the J end by 0 bases, with 19 bases between. The germline CDR1 and CDR2 sequences are MDHEN and SYDVKM. The CDR3 spells CASSSLGAPKGSYEQYF. Here the CDR3 DNA reads TGTGCCAGCAGTTCTCTGGGGGCCCCTAAAGGCTCCTACGAGCAGTACTTC.

V usage is TRBV19 and J usage is TRBJ2-2; possible D gene TRBD2, 6 bases. Trimming took off 6 bases at V and 6 bases at J, with 17 bases between the two ends. Germline V gene lookup returns CDR1 LNHDA and CDR2 SQIVND (reference sequence). The CDR3 loop spans 15 amino acids. As DNA, the CDR3 is TGTGCCAGTAGCCCTATCTCGCGCGGGGCCGGGGAGCTGTTTTTT. It specifies CASSPISRGAGELFF. Supplemented by reference TRBV19 and TRBJ2-2, the full variable domain reads DGGITQSPKYLFRKEGQNVTLSCEQNLNHDAMYWYRQDPGQGLRLIYYSQIVNDFQKGDIAEGYSVSREKKESFPLTVTSAQKNPTAFYLCASSPISRGAGELFFGEGSRLTVL.

This clone showed up just once. The chain recombines TRBV4-3 with TRBJ1-2; the D gene is possibly TRBD1 (6 bases). Per germline, CDR1 LGHNA and CDR2 YSLEER. Trimming removed 1 base at V and 4 bases at J, with 10 bases between. The CDR3 loop spans 14 amino acids. The CDR3, as DNA: TGCGCCAGCAGCCAAGTTTTAGGGGGCTATGGCTACACCTTC. It specifies CASSQVLGGYGYTF.

The V call is TRBV15, the J call TRBJ2-3, with D unclear. CDR3 length: 14 amino acids. Trimming cost V 0 bases and J 4 bases, with 8 bases left between them. Germline-derived CDR1 and CDR2 are LNHNV and YYDKDF (reference sequence). The CDR3, as DNA: TGTGCCACCAGCAGAGATTTTAGGGCAGATACGCAGTATTTT. Protein product: CATSRDFRADTQYF.